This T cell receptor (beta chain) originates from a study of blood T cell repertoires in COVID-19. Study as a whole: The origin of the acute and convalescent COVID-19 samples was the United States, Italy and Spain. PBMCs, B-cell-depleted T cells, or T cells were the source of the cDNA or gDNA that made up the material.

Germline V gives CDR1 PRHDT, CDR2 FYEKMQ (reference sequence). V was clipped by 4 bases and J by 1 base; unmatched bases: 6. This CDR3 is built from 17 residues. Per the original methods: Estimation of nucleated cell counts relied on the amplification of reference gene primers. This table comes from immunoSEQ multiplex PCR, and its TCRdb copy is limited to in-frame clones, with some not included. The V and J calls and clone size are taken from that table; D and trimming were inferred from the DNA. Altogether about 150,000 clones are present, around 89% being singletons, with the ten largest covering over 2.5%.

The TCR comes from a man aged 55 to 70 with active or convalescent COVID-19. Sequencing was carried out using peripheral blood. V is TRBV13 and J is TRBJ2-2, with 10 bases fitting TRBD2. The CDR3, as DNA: TGTGCCAGCAGCTCCCTAGCGGGAGAGGAGAACACCGGGGAGCTGTTTTTT. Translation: CASSSLAGEENTGELFF.